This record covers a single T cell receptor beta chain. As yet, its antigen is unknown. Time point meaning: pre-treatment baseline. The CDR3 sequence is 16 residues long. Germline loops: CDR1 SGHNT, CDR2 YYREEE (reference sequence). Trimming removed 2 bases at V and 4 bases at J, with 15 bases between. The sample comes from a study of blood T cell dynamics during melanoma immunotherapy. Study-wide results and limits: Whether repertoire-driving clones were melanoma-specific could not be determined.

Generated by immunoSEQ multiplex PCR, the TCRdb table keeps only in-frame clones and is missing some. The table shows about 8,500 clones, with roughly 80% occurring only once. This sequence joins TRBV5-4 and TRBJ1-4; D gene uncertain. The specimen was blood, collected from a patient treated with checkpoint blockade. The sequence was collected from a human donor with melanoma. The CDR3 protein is CASSFGIPEGNEKLFF. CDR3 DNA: TGTGCCAGCAGCTTCGGGATCCCCGAGGGTAATGAAAAACTGTTTTTT.